Following are 25 T cell receptor beta chains from one sample sequenced in a study of metastatic and nonmetastatic thyroid tumors. TCRdb re-called the PCR reads through MiXCR. The data hold some 31,000 clones, with about a sixth observed a single time. All patients were treatment-naive before thyroid surgery. The sample consisted of blood. The receptors here all came from a female donor with papillary thyroid cancer or a benign thyroid nodule (not recorded which). Some clones in this sample may be carry-over from other donors' samples.

This clone was detected only a few times. As the CDR3 is not closed by the conserved phenylalanine or tryptophan, this likely results from a read error. The V call is TRBV19, the J call TRBJ2-7; D is ambiguous. The CDR3 has 15 amino acids. Germline V CDR1 and CDR2: LNHDA, SQIVND (reference sequence). The CDR3 DNA follows: TGTGCCATTAGTATTGGTGTCTCCAGCTCCTACGAGCAGTACTCC. It specifies CAISIGVSSSYEQYS.

This chain connects TRBV19 to TRBJ2-1, with TRBD2 as a possible D gene (5 bases). Germline V CDR1 and CDR2: LNHDA, SQIVND (reference sequence). V shed 5 bases and J shed 3 bases, with 20 bases lying between them. The CDR3 runs 17 residues. This chain's CDR3 is CASSPAGVGSGYNEQFF. The CDR3 DNA reads as TGTGCCAGTAGTCCCGCCGGGGTAGGATCGGGCTACAATGAGCAGTTCTTC.

This clone was detected many times. The V and J genes are TRBV2 and TRBJ2-1, with D perhaps TRBD1 or TRBD2 (6 bases each). V lost 3 bases and J lost 0, with 15 bases in between. Per the germline V gene, CDR1 is SNHLY and CDR2 is FYNNEI. CDR3 size: 17 residues. Here the CDR3 reads CASSDVTWGASYNEQFF. CDR3 coding DNA: TGTGCCAGCAGTGATGTTACGTGGGGGGCCTCCTACAATGAGCAGTTCTTC. Using reference TRBV2 and TRBJ2-1 for the parts outside the CDR3, the full variable domain is EPEVTQTPSHQVTQMGQEVILRCVPISNHLYFYWYRQILGQKVEFLVSFYNNEISEKSEIFDDQFSVERPDGSNFTLKIRSTKLEDSAMYFCASSDVTWGASYNEQFFGPGTRLTVL.

The V and J genes are TRBV15 and TRBJ2-1; 10 bases line up with TRBD2. Looked up from germline, CDR1 is LNHNV and CDR2 is YYDKDF (reference sequence). The ends lost 8 bases at V and 2 bases at J; junction bases unmatched: 0. This CDR3 spans 13 amino acids. This CDR3 is CATGTSAYNEQFF. The CDR3 DNA reads TGTGCCACCGGGACTAGCGCCTACAATGAGCAGTTCTTC.

This clone has just a few counts. The J gene is TRBJ2-3, the V gene TRBV6-1; TRBD1 matches 7 bases. Trimming cost V 4 bases and J 12 bases; bases outside gene matches: 16. This CDR3 spans 15 amino acids. CDR1 is MNHNS and CDR2 is SASEGT in the germline V gene. DNA for the CDR3: TGTGCCAGCAGTGTATCGGGACAGTGGACAGATATTCAGTATTTT. It is translated as CASSVSGQWTDIQYF.

This clone was seen ten or more times. The chain couples TRBV20-1 to TRBJ2-5; TRBD1 might be the D (6 bases). CDR1 and CDR2 from the germline V gene are DFQATT and SNEGSKA (reference sequence). The CDR3 totals 13 residues. Trimming left V 7 bases short and J 7 bases short, with 19 bases between. CDR3 protein: CSGQDATGGTQYF. The DNA for the CDR3 is TGCAGTGGACAGGACGCCACGGGCGGGACCCAGTACTTC.

The chain recombines TRBV7-2 with TRBJ2-3; no clear D. Germline-derived CDR1 and CDR2 are SGHTA and FQGNSA. Trimming left V 0 bases short and J 1 base short, with 17 bases between. The CDR3 has 18 amino acids. In DNA form, the CDR3 reads TGTGCCAGCAGCTTAGCCCCCCCGGTACACGTACGCACAGATACGCAGTATTTT. It is translated as CASSLAPPVHVRTDTQYF.

The V and J genes are TRBV11-3 and TRBJ2-2; 8 bases fit TRBD1. V shed 0 bases and J 7 bases; nucleotides not matched to a gene: 4. Germline assignment: CDR1 SGHNT and CDR2 YENEEA. This CDR3 is 15 amino acids long. This CDR3 is CASSLDPGGSGELFF. CDR3 in DNA: TGTGCCAGCAGCTTAGATCCAGGGGGCAGCGGGGAGCTGTTTTTT. The whole variable domain, remainder taken from reference TRBV11-3 and TRBJ2-2, is EAGVVQSPRYKIIEKKQPVAFWCNPISGHNTLYWYLQNLGQGPELLIRYENEEAVDDSQLPKDRFSAERLKGVDSTLKIQPAELGDSAVYLCASSLDPGGSGELFFGEGSRLTVL.

Relative to its sample, this clone is medium-sized. The rearrangement links TRBV2 to TRBJ2-1; no clear D. Germline V CDR1 and CDR2: SNHLY, FYNNEI. This CDR3 is 15 amino acids long. V lost 4 bases to trimming and J lost 3 bases, with 13 bases between them. The CDR3 is CASSAMPNIYNEQFF. DNA of the CDR3: TGTGCCAGCAGTGCCATGCCTAACATCTACAATGAGCAGTTCTTC.

This clone has only a few counts. This may be a read error: a much more frequent sequence differs by one nucleotide. Because the CDR3 is missing its conserved closing phenylalanine or tryptophan, this is likely a read error. V gene TRBV6-2 or TRBV6-3 combines with J gene TRBJ1-1; D is uncertain. The length of the CDR3 is 12 residues. Germline values: CDR1 MNHEY, CDR2 SVGEGT. V shed 6 bases and J shed 0 bases, with 5 bases lying between them. In DNA form, the CDR3 reads TGTGCCAGCAGGGAGATGAACACTGAAGCTTTCCTT. The encoded protein is CASREMNTEAFL.

The CDR3 DNA follows: TGTGCCAGCAGTTACTCGCTGACCGGGACTAGCGGGAGCCCTTCGCAGTACTTC. This gives the protein CASSYSLTGTSGSPSQYF. This chain uses TRBV6-6 with TRBJ2-7; 14 bases map to TRBD2. CDR1 and CDR2 (germline): MNHNY, SVGAGI (reference sequence). V trimming: 0 bases; J trimming: 9 bases; junction bases outside the gene matches: 13. The CDR3 has 18 amino acids.

As regards this clone: The junction and the germline gene differ at one end; a read error may be behind it. V is TRBV20-1 and J is TRBJ2-1; perhaps TRBD2 as D (5 bases). This CDR3 spans 15 amino acids. Germline CDR1 is DFQATT and CDR2 is SNEGSKA (reference sequence). The CDR3, as DNA: TGCAGTTCTAGGTCTATAGGGAGTACCTACAATGAGCAGTTCTTC. It translates to CSSRSIGSTYNEQFF.

This clone was detected ten times or more. The chain combines TRBV19 with TRBJ1-1, with 10 bases fitting TRBD1. Trimming removed 5 bases from V and 4 bases from J; junction bases left unmatched: 4. The V gene's germline CDR1 is LNHDA and CDR2 SQIVND (reference sequence). CDR3 length equals 14 residues. CDR3 sequence: CASSDRGPVTEAFF. The CDR3 region has the DNA TGTGCCAGTAGTGACAGGGGGCCGGTCACTGAAGCTTTCTTT.

The sample holds many counts of this clone. The CDR3 DNA is TGTGCCAGCTCCACCGGGAGTTCCTACGAGCAGTACTTC. This encodes CASSTGSSYEQYF. This sequence joins TRBV18 and TRBJ2-7; TRBD2 might be the D (6 bases). The CDR3 totals 13 residues. The germline gives CDR1 KGHSH, CDR2 LQKENI. With 6 bases removed from V and 1 base from J, the gap between germline ends came to 10 bases.

This clone was seen only a few times. The gene calls are TRBV6-4 and TRBJ1-2; D is uncertain. Germline assignment: CDR1 MRHNA and CDR2 SNTAGT. The germline V and J ends were trimmed by 10 bases and 5 bases, with 17 bases remaining between them. The length of the CDR3 is 13 residues. This CDR3 reads CANEATLPYGYTF. CDR3 DNA: TGTGCCAATGAAGCCACACTACCTTATGGCTACACCTTC.

The chain employs TRBV19 and TRBJ2-1, with 8 bases that match TRBD2. Germline lookup yields CDR1 LNHDA and CDR2 SQIVND (reference sequence). This CDR3 contains 15 residues. J lost 6 bases, V lost 2 bases, and 6 bases had no gene match. CDR3 coding DNA: TGTGCCAGTAGTATAAGCGGGGGAGCGAGCAATGAGCAGTTCTTC. Its translation: CASSISGGASNEQFF.

This clone is medium-sized (0.01 to 0.1%) in the sample. The rearrangement joins TRBV6-1 to TRBJ1-2, with 7 bases that match TRBD1. The length of the CDR3 is 14 residues. With 2 bases clipped from V and 5 bases from J, the junction kept 5 bases outside the gene matches. Germline values: CDR1 MNHNS, CDR2 SASEGT. The CDR3 DNA reads as TGTGCCAGCAGTGAAAACAGGGGAGAATATGGCTACACCTTC. Protein product: CASSENRGEYGYTF.

This clone came up many times. The chain carries TRBV19 and TRBJ2-1; a possible D gene is TRBD2 (5 bases). The V end was cut by 4 bases, the J end by 1 base, with 11 bases between. This CDR3 has 15 amino acids. Germline lookup yields CDR1 LNHDA and CDR2 SQIVND (reference sequence). The CDR3 DNA is TGTGCCAGTAGTAGCGGGTCGACTTCCTACAATGAGCAGTTCTTC. This gives the protein CASSSGSTSYNEQFF.

This clone is labeled as medium-sized. The chain is built from TRBV5-1 and TRBJ2-2; weak D call: TRBD2 (6 bases). This CDR3 spans 17 amino acids. Germline V CDR1 and CDR2: SGHRS, YFSETQ. Trimming left V 2 bases short and J 0 bases short, with 14 bases between. CDR3 residues: CASSFRRAGPNTGELFF. The DNA for the CDR3 is TGCGCCAGCAGCTTTCGGAGAGCGGGCCCGAACACCGGGGAGCTGTTTTTT. Full variable domain (outside the CDR3, taken from reference TRBV5-1 and TRBJ2-2): KAGVTQTPRYLIKTRGQQVTLSCSPISGHRSVSWYQQTPGQGLQFLFEYFSETQRNKGNFPGRFSGRQFSNSRSEMNVSTLELGDSALYLCASSFRRAGPNTGELFFGEGSRLTVL.

This clone was seen ten or more times. This chain uses TRBV20-1 with TRBJ1-1; D not certain. Germline CDR1 reads DFQATT; CDR2 reads SNEGSKA (reference sequence). Between the trimmed V and J ends, which lost 3 bases and 12 bases, there was a span of 14 bases. The CDR3 sequence is 11 residues long. CDR3 sequence reads: CSARPGERTFF. CDR3 DNA: TGCAGTGCTAGGCCCGGGGAAAGAACTTTCTTT.

The chain has TRBV24-1 and TRBJ2-3, with a possible D match to TRBD2 (5 bases). This CDR3 contains 16 residues. Per germline, CDR1 KGHDR and CDR2 SFDVKD. V was pared by 4 bases and J by 7 bases, with 20 bases between. The CDR3, as DNA: TGTGCCACCAGTGAAGCGCTTGAAGGGCGCGGGTATACGCAGTATTTT. This translates into CATSEALEGRGYTQYF.

The table lists this clone with many counts. The chain combines TRBV13 with TRBJ2-3; D might be TRBD1 or TRBD2, each matching 5 bases. The germline V gene has CDR1 PRHDT and CDR2 FYEKMQ (reference sequence). Trimming cost V 3 bases and J 2 bases, with 18 bases left between them. The CDR3 has 17 residues. CDR3 nucleotide sequence: TGTGCCAGCAGCTTGGAGGAAGGTGGGACCCACACAGATACGCAGTATTTT. It is translated as CASSLEEGGTHTDTQYF.

This clone appeared many times. The genes are TRBV5-1 and TRBJ2-4; possibly TRBD1 for D (5 bases). V was cut by 4 bases and J by 7 bases, with 12 bases left in between. Germline values: CDR1 SGHRS, CDR2 YFSETQ. The CDR3 has 13 residues. Written as DNA, the CDR3 is TGCGCCAGCAGCCTAGGGAAGGGGAACATTCAGTACTTC. Translating gives CASSLGKGNIQYF.

This clone was recorded many times. This chain connects TRBV20-1 to TRBJ1-2, with D possibly matching TRBD1 (5 bases). CDR3 length: 17 residues. Germline V gives CDR1 DFQATT, CDR2 SNEGSKA (reference sequence). V lost 0 bases to trimming and J lost 8 bases, with 25 bases between them. CDR3 bases: TGCAGTGCTAGAGATGGGGGGGTGGTGGAAGGGACGGAGGGCTACACCTTC. Encoded protein: CSARDGGVVEGTEGYTF.

This clone has ten or more counts. The J gene is TRBJ1-5, the V gene TRBV5-5; possible D gene TRBD1, 5 bases. CDR1 is SGHKS, CDR2 YYEKEE, per germline (reference sequence). The CDR3 has 15 amino acids. Trimming shortened V by 0 bases and J by 6 bases, and 13 bases separated the two germline ends. CDR3 nucleotide sequence: TGTGCCAGCAGCTTGGCGCCAGGGCTTGGTCAGCCCCAGCATTTT. This codes for CASSLAPGLGQPQHF.